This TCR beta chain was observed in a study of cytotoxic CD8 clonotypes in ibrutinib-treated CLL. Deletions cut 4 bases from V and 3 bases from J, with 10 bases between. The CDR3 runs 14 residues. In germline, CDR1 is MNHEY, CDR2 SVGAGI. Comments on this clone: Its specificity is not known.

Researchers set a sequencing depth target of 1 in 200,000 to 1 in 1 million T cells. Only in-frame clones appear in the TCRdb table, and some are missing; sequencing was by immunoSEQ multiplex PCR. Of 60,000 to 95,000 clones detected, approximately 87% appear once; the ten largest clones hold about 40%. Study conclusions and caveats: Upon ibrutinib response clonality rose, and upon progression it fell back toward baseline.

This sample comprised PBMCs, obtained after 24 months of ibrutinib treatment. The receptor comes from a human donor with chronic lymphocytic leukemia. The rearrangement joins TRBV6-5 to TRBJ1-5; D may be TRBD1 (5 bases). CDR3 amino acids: CASSSGSLNQPQHF. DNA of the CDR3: TGTGCCAGCAGTTCAGGGTCCCTCAATCAGCCCCAGCATTTT.